This is a list of T cell receptor beta chains from one sample in a study of blood T cells in healthy people across ages. In TCRdb, the 5' RACE reads were re-called with MiXCR into one record per CDR3 protein. Of about 640,000 distinct CDR3 sequences listed, around three fifths are singletons. The sequencing input was blood. The receptors derive from a man aged 55 to 69 in good health. Both conserved end residues are trimmed from each CDR3. Fields, in order: clone size, V gene, CDR3 protein. Rows give clone size only sometimes, using once, few, many, or a class for an expanded clone.

clone size: NA
V gene: TRBV7-2
CDR3 protein: ASSFYQGYNSPLH

clone size: NA
V gene: TRBV4-2
CDR3 protein: ASSRNYGGGSSSYEQY

clone size: few
V gene: TRBV3-1
CDR3 protein: ASSGLPGAEQY

clone size: NA
V gene: TRBV29-1
CDR3 protein: SVEEDGAKNIQY

clone size: NA
V gene: TRBV7-6
CDR3 protein: ASSLGSSGGANTYNEQF

clone size: few
V gene: TRBV29-1
CDR3 protein: SVADPAGGRRDTQY

clone size: NA
V gene: TRBV7-8
CDR3 protein: ASSRAGTGISSYNSPLH

clone size: NA
V gene: TRBV20-1
CDR3 protein: SATLGQPRATNEKLF

clone size: NA
V gene: TRBV2
CDR3 protein: ASHPQGSTEAF

clone size: few
V gene: TRBV7-2
CDR3 protein: ASSLANDYGYT

clone size: NA
V gene: TRBV7-2
CDR3 protein: ASSPFRDRVTDTQY

clone size: few
V gene: TRBV29-1
CDR3 protein: SVVDTEQF

clone size: few
V gene: TRBV5-5
CDR3 protein: ASSLGSKDIQY

clone size: NA
V gene: TRBV9
CDR3 protein: ASSARGVHQWNYEQY

clone size: NA
V gene: TRBV10-3
CDR3 protein: AISGTGGYAYEQY

clone size: few
V gene: TRBV20-1
CDR3 protein: SASRAGREETQY

clone size: few
V gene: TRBV7-2
CDR3 protein: ASSPSQGRGTEAF

clone size: many
V gene: TRBV20-1
CDR3 protein: SAREDSPPYNEQF

clone size: NA
V gene: TRBV4-1
CDR3 protein: AGSLRDGGEETQY

clone size: NA
V gene: TRBV12-3/TRBV12-4
CDR3 protein: ACGSRQGQETQY

clone size: NA
V gene: TRBV20-1
CDR3 protein: SARPLAGVTDTQY

clone size: few
V gene: TRBV4-1
CDR3 protein: ASSQDRGSWQY

clone size: NA
V gene: TRBV5-1
CDR3 protein: ASSFDGGASREQY

clone size: NA
V gene: TRBV28
CDR3 protein: ASSLPRDNPTQY

clone size: NA
V gene: TRBV4-1
CDR3 protein: ASSQAGLGNSPLH

clone size: NA
V gene: TRBV7-9
CDR3 protein: ASSVSGGAGVVSDEQY

clone size: NA
V gene: TRBV6-1
CDR3 protein: ASSRGVNLGDHYEQY

clone size: NA
V gene: TRBV28
CDR3 protein: ASSSVRGYT

clone size: NA
V gene: TRBV10-3
CDR3 protein: AISADRQSNTEAF

clone size: NA
V gene: TRBV6-5
CDR3 protein: ATRAGPINYGYT

clone size: NA
V gene: TRBV4-2
CDR3 protein: ASSQVRGGNLNTEAF

clone size: NA
V gene: TRBV5-1
CDR3 protein: ASSLARGRQETQY

clone size: NA
V gene: TRBV20-1
CDR3 protein: SASADNTGANVLT

clone size: NA
V gene: TRBV3-1
CDR3 protein: ASSHTTSGGPSIGNEQF

clone size: NA
V gene: TRBV29-1
CDR3 protein: SVEDPGLPQH

clone size: NA
V gene: TRBV5-6
CDR3 protein: ASSLISGGGETQY

clone size: NA
V gene: TRBV28
CDR3 protein: ASSMGRTYGYT

clone size: many
V gene: TRBV3-1
CDR3 protein: ASSQAFVMDEQF

clone size: NA
V gene: TRBV5-1
CDR3 protein: ASSLEGSQETQY

clone size: NA
V gene: TRBV20-1
CDR3 protein: SASSRPGETQY

clone size: NA
V gene: TRBV5-1
CDR3 protein: ASGRTGQMDEQF

clone size: NA
V gene: TRBV27
CDR3 protein: ASTLLGGPSYNEQF

clone size: NA
V gene: TRBV12-3/TRBV12-4
CDR3 protein: ASSHPGTHQETQY

clone size: NA
V gene: TRBV4-2
CDR3 protein: ASSQLNSGANVLT

clone size: NA
V gene: TRBV6-4
CDR3 protein: ASSLTGGNGELF

clone size: NA
V gene: TRBV6-6
CDR3 protein: ASSYSSFGGGGYT

clone size: NA
V gene: TRBV4-1
CDR3 protein: ASSPVGQGAETQY

clone size: many
V gene: TRBV7-2
CDR3 protein: ASSLQGPTNSPLH

clone size: few
V gene: TRBV5-5
CDR3 protein: ASRQTSETGDTQY

clone size: NA
V gene: TRBV21-1
CDR3 protein: ASSSSQDREGETQY